These T cell receptor beta chains were read from a single sample in a study of human T cells and chemical hapten exposure. TCRdb re-called the RACE reads with MiXCR, one entry per CDR3 protein. The sample shows approximately 90,000 distinct CDR3 sequences, roughly 27% of them seen only once. The sequencing here drew on whole blood, taken in connection with sensitization to the hapten diphenylcyclopropenone (DPC). The receptors were gathered from a man aged 35 to 55 with alopecia areata. Some clones in this sample may be carry-over from other donors' samples. The CDR3 runs from the conserved cysteine through the conserved F or W. A D gene is named only where the DNA matches it firmly. Only some rows state a clone size, as once, few, many or a class for expanded clones.

few,TRBV20-1,TRBJ2-1,NA,TGCAGTGCTTTTTCGGGTTTTTCCTACAATGAGCAGTTCTTC,CSAFSGFSYNEQFF
NA,TRBV7-7,TRBJ2-3,TRBD1,TGTGCCAGCAGCTTAATCCCAACAGGGGCAGATACGCAGTATTTT,CASSLIPTGADTQYF
NA,TRBV5-1,TRBJ2-5,NA,TGCGCCAGCAGCCCCGACAGGCCGCGGGAGACCCAGTACTTC,CASSPDRPRETQYF
NA,TRBV6-1,TRBJ1-5,NA,TGTGCCAGCAGCCCAGGGCGACATCCGATGGGTCAGCCCCAGCATTTT,CASSPGRHPMGQPQHF
NA,TRBV5-1,TRBJ2-3,NA,TGCGCCAGCAGCAGTGGACAAGCCACAGATACGCAGTATTTT,CASSSGQATDTQYF
few,TRBV25-1,TRBJ2-1,NA,TGTGCCAGCAGTGGGGACCATCATGAGCAGTTCTTC,CASSGDHHEQFF
NA,TRBV7-9,TRBJ2-1,NA,TGTGCCAGCAGCACCGGGCCCCAGTGGGACGATGAGCAGTTCTTC,CASSTGPQWDDEQFF
few,TRBV5-1,TRBJ2-3,TRBD1,TGCGCCAGCAGCTCAACAGGGGGCCCTAGCACAGATACGCAGTATTTT,CASSSTGGPSTDTQYF
NA,TRBV5-6,TRBJ1-1,NA,TGTGCCAGCAGCTTTGGTTCCAGCACTGAAGCTTTCTTT,CASSFGSSTEAFF
few,TRBV6-5,TRBJ2-1,TRBD1,TGTGCCAGCAGACCCGACAGGGTCCAAAGATTGGGGCAGTTCTTC,CASRPDRVQRLGQFF
NA,TRBV6-4,TRBJ2-1,TRBD2,TGTGCCAGCAGTGAGAACTCGGGAGGCAACAATGAGCAGTTCTTC,CASSENSGGNNEQFF
NA,TRBV9,TRBJ2-7,TRBD2,TGTGCCAGCAGCGCTACTAGCGGGAATAGCGAGCAGTACTTC,CASSATSGNSEQYF
few,TRBV20-1,TRBJ2-5,TRBD2,TGCAGTGCCCCGTCCGGGACTAGCGTTTTGGGGTCCCAGTACTTC,CSAPSGTSVLGSQYF
NA,TRBV13,TRBJ1-3,TRBD1,TGTGCCAGCAGCTCAACCTGGACAGGGAAGGCTGGAAACACCATATATTTT,CASSSTWTGKAGNTIYF
many,TRBV11-2,TRBJ2-7,NA,TGTGCCAGCAGCTTAGGAAACGGGGGATACGAGCAGTACTTC,CASSLGNGGYEQYF
few,TRBV3-1,TRBJ1-1,TRBD1,TGTGCCAGCAGGGAAACAGGGGTGAACACTGAAGCTTTCTTT,CASRETGVNTEAFF
NA,TRBV20-1,TRBJ1-5,NA,TGCAGTGCCCCACTACCGACAGGCCACCAGCCCCAGCATTTT,CSAPLPTGHQPQHF
once,TRBV29-1,TRBJ1-1,NA,TGCAGCGGCCGGGCGACGGGGACTGAAGCTTTCTTT,CSGRATGTEAFF
NA,TRBV6-5,TRBJ2-5,TRBD1,TGTGCCAGTGGACAGGGGCTAGAGACCCAGTACTTC,CASGQGLETQYF
few,TRBV18,TRBJ2-5,TRBD2,TGTGCCAGCTCACCAGGCGGGAGGGCCCAAGAGACCCAGTACTTC,CASSPGGRAQETQYF
NA,TRBV20-1,TRBJ1-1,TRBD1,TGCAGTGCTAGAGATAGGGGGACAGGGCAGACTGAAGCTTTCTTT,CSARDRGTGQTEAFF
NA,TRBV10-1,TRBJ1-1,NA,TGCGCCAGCACCCTGGGCCCGAACACTGAAGCTTTCTTT,CASTLGPNTEAFF
NA,TRBV7-9,TRBJ2-3,NA,TGTGCCAGCAGCTTCGCCGGGACCGGAGATACGCAGTATTTT,CASSFAGTGDTQYF
NA,TRBV27,TRBJ2-1,TRBD2,TGTGCCAGCAGTTTCGGGGGGGCGTCCTACAATGAGCAGTTCTTC,CASSFGGASYNEQFF
NA,TRBV18,TRBJ2-4,NA,TGTGCCAGCTCACCAGGGGATCAAAACATTCAGTACTTC,CASSPGDQNIQYF
NA,TRBV3-1,TRBJ2-3,TRBD1,TGTGCCAGCAGCCATTCTGACAGGGCAGATACGCAGTATTTT,CASSHSDRADTQYF
NA,TRBV10-2,TRBJ2-1,TRBD2,TGCGCCAGCAGCAACCTAGTAGGACTAGTATACAATGAGCAGTTCTTC,CASSNLVGLVYNEQFF
few,TRBV6-5,TRBJ2-7,NA,TGTGCCAGCAGTTACTCTAGGTCGGGGCTCTACGAGCAGTACTTC,CASSYSRSGLYEQYF
NA,TRBV2,TRBJ1-1,NA,TGTGCCAGCAATCGGCAGGGAGTTGAAGCTTTCTTT,CASNRQGVEAFF
NA,TRBV6-1,TRBJ1-2,NA,TGTGCCAGCAGTGAGGGGGCCTATGGCTACACCTTC,CASSEGAYGYTF
NA,TRBV12-3/TRBV12-4,TRBJ2-7,TRBD2,TGTGCCAGCAGAGTAGCGGGAGGGACCTACGAGCAGTACTTC,CASRVAGGTYEQYF
NA,TRBV6-2/TRBV6-3,TRBJ1-5,TRBD1,TGTGCCAGCAGTTACTCGACAGGGTCGAATCAGCCCCAGCATTTT,CASSYSTGSNQPQHF
NA,TRBV20-1,TRBJ1-1,NA,TGCAGTGCTAGATGGGGCCGAGGGACTGAAGCTTTCTTT,CSARWGRGTEAFF
NA,TRBV5-6,TRBJ2-4,TRBD2,TGTGCCAGCAGCTTTAGGCTAGCGGGTAAAAACATTCAGTACTTC,CASSFRLAGKNIQYF
NA,TRBV27,TRBJ1-2,TRBD1,TGTGCCAGCAGGCCAACGGGACAGGCCCATGGCTACACCTTC,CASRPTGQAHGYTF
few,TRBV7-6,TRBJ1-3,NA,TGTGCCAGCAGCCCAGGGCCCTCTGGAAACACCATATATTTT,CASSPGPSGNTIYF
NA,TRBV6-6,TRBJ1-1,NA,TGTGCCAGCATCGTTAGGGAGGGAATTGCTGAAGCTTTCTTT,CASIVREGIAEAFF
few,TRBV5-1,TRBJ2-5,TRBD2,TGCGCCAGCAGCTCTTCGTCACTAGCGGGCCTGCCCAGGGAAGAGACCCAGTACTTC,CASSSSSLAGLPREETQYF
NA,TRBV12-3/TRBV12-4,TRBJ2-7,TRBD2,TGTGCCAGCAGTGGACTAGCGGGACTCTACGAGCAGTACTTC,CASSGLAGLYEQYF
once,TRBV27,TRBJ2-1,TRBD2,TGTGCCAGCAGTTTAAAGCGGGAGGGCTACAATGAGCAGTTCTTC,CASSLKREGYNEQFF
NA,TRBV20-1,TRBJ2-3,TRBD2,TGCAGTGCTCGGACTAGCGAGATGAGGGGCACAGATACGCAGTATTTT,CSARTSEMRGTDTQYF
NA,TRBV27,TRBJ1-5,TRBD1,TGTGCCAGTACTGACAGGGTCCATCAGCCCCAGCATTTT,CASTDRVHQPQHF
few,TRBV29-1,TRBJ1-2,NA,TGCAGCGTTCTCCGACACCACCATGGCTACACCTTC,CSVLRHHHGYTF
NA,TRBV6-1,TRBJ1-3,TRBD1,TGTGCCAGCAGTGAACTACAGGGGGTGCTCTCTGGAAACACCATATATTTT,CASSELQGVLSGNTIYF
NA,TRBV20-1,TRBJ2-4,NA,TGCAGTGCTCCCGAGAGGGTGACCCAAAACATTCAGTACTTC,CSAPERVTQNIQYF
few,TRBV28,TRBJ1-5,NA,TGTGCCAGCAGTTTCATAATCAATCAGCCCCAGCATTTT,CASSFIINQPQHF
NA,TRBV6-2/TRBV6-3,TRBJ1-1,NA,TGTGCCAGCAGTTTCACCTACACTGAAGCTTTCTTT,CASSFTYTEAFF
few,TRBV20-1,TRBJ2-3,NA,TGCAGTGCTGGATCGTGGTATACGCAGTATTTT,CSAGSWYTQYF
many,TRBV6-5,TRBJ2-3,NA,TGTGCCAGCAGCTACTCAAATACGCAGTATTTT,CASSYSNTQYF
NA,TRBV25-1,TRBJ2-3,TRBD2,TGTGCCAGCAGTGATTGGGGCGGGAGGGCCATGGATACGCAGTATTTT,CASSDWGGRAMDTQYF